The 18 T cell receptor beta chains in this list originate from one sample, sequenced in a study of CD8+ T cells in alopecia areata. Sequencing templates came from extracted RNA that was reverse transcribed into cDNA. Assay: immunoSEQ multiplex PCR; the TCRdb copy retains only in-frame clones and omits some. Of hundreds of thousands of clones listed, approximately 67% are singletons. The treatment was: oral pan-JAK inhibitor, 5-10 mg twice daily. Sequencing used CD4+ T cells sorted from blood, obtained between weeks 44 and 45, from a patient treated with tofacitinib. The receptor set was obtained from a human donor with alopecia areata.

The rearrangement uses TRBV25-1 and TRBJ1-2; TRBD1 agrees at 9 bases. The CDR3 totals 13 residues. The ends lost 10 bases at V and 7 bases at J; junction bases unmatched: 10. Per the germline V gene, CDR1 is MGHDK and CDR2 is SYGVNS. Here the CDR3 reads CATKHRTGVGYTF. DNA for the CDR3: TGTGCCACTAAGCACAGGACAGGGGTTGGCTACACCTTC.

The gene calls are TRBV29-1 and TRBJ1-1; D is ambiguous. Germline V gene data show CDR1 as SQVTM and CDR2 as ANQGSEA. There are 12 residues in the CDR3. V was cut by 5 bases and J by 2 bases, with 9 bases left in between. CDR3 sequence reads: CSVLDGNTEAFF. The CDR3 DNA is TGCAGCGTTCTGGACGGCAACACTGAAGCTTTCTTT. The entire variable domain, with the rest obtained from reference TRBV29-1 and TRBJ1-1, is as follows: SAVISQKPSRDICQRGTSLTIQCQVDSQVTMMFWYRQQPGQSLTLIATANQGSEATYESGFVIDKFPISRPNLTFSTLTVSNMSPEDSSIYLCSVLDGNTEAFFGQGTRLTVV.

The chain recombines TRBV7-2 with TRBJ1-1; weak D call: TRBD1 (5 bases). V was pared by 0 bases and J by 5 bases, with 10 bases between. This CDR3 contains 14 residues. Germline V gives CDR1 SGHTA, CDR2 FQGNSA. CDR3 protein: CASSLARSGTEAFF. CDR3 nucleotide sequence: TGTGCCAGCAGCTTAGCGAGGTCAGGGACTGAAGCTTTCTTT. The full variable domain, completed using reference TRBV7-2 and TRBJ1-1, is GAGVSQSPSNKVTEKGKDVELRCDPISGHTALYWYRQSLGQGLEFLIYFQGNSAPDKSGLPSDRFSAERTGGSVSTLTIQRTQQEDSAVYLCASSLARSGTEAFFGQGTRLTVV.

This clone showed up just a few times. The J gene is TRBJ2-6, the V gene TRBV29-1, with D hard to call. V shed 3 bases and J shed 0 bases, with 9 bases lying between them. The germline CDR1 and CDR2 sequences are SQVTM and ANQGSEA. The CDR3 sequence is 15 residues long. CDR3 sequence reads: CSVDTVLSGANVLTF. CDR3 nucleotides: TGCAGCGTTGACACAGTGCTCTCTGGGGCCAACGTCCTGACTTTC.

CDR3 amino acids: CASSLAGGGGTEAFF. CDR3 nucleotide sequence: TGTGCCAGCAGCTTAGCCGGCGGGGGGGGCACTGAAGCTTTCTTT. The J gene is TRBJ1-1, the V gene TRBV11-2; the D gene is possibly TRBD1 (5 bases). Per the germline V gene, CDR1 is SGHAT and CDR2 is FQNNGV. Trimming took 1 base from V and 4 from J, leaving 13 bases between them. CDR3 length: 15 residues.

The J gene is TRBJ1-1, the V gene TRBV2; TRBD1 agrees at 9 bases. The junction had 4 bases not matched to a gene; V was cut back by 7 bases and J by 1 base. The CDR3 is 14 residues long. Germline assignment: CDR1 SNHLY and CDR2 FYNNEI. In DNA form, the CDR3 reads TGTGCCAGCACTAGGGACAGGGCGAACACTGAAGCTTTCTTT. Its translation is CASTRDRANTEAFF.

This rearrangement joins TRBV11-2 to TRBJ1-6; D is possibly TRBD1 (5 bases). Trimming removed 5 bases at V and 9 bases at J, with 11 bases between. Germline assignment: CDR1 SGHAT and CDR2 FQNNGV. This CDR3 contains 13 residues. CDR3 bases: TGTGCCAGCAGCCCCGGGACCTTTTCACCCCTCCACTTT. Protein: CASSPGTFSPLHF.

The chain combines TRBV29-1 with TRBJ1-2, with D unclear. CDR1 is SQVTM and CDR2 is ANQGSEA in the germline V gene. The V end lost 4 bases, the J end lost 6 bases, and 3 bases lay between the germline ends. The CDR3 runs to 9 residues. In DNA, the CDR3 is TGCAGCGTTGCTCATGGCTACACCTTC. Its translation is CSVAHGYTF.

V and J are TRBV30 and TRBJ1-1; the D is unclear. The germline CDR1 and CDR2 sequences are GTSNPN and SVGIG (reference sequence). The CDR3 sequence is 12 residues long. Deletions cut 5 bases from V and 0 bases from J, with 7 bases between. CDR3: CAWGSLNTEAFF. DNA for the CDR3: TGTGCCTGGGGGTCCCTGAACACTGAAGCTTTCTTT.

This sequence joins TRBV30 and TRBJ2-7; tentatively, D is TRBD1 (6 bases). Germline V gives CDR1 GTSNPN, CDR2 SVGIG (reference sequence). V lost 2 bases, J lost 2 bases, and 10 bases lay in between. The CDR3 is made up of 13 amino acids. The CDR3 here is CAWSRRTAYEQYF. CDR3 DNA sequence: TGTGCCTGGAGTCGGAGGACAGCCTACGAGCAGTACTTC.

A few counts support this clone. The V call is TRBV29-1, the J call TRBJ1-2; D is uncertain. Germline-derived CDR1 and CDR2 are SQVTM and ANQGSEA. The V end was cut by 5 bases, the J end by 4 bases, with 17 bases between. The CDR3 totals 14 residues. DNA of the CDR3: TGCAGCGTTCACATTCGGCCCCGTCCCTATGGCTACACCTTC. Its translation is CSVHIRPRPYGYTF.

The V call is TRBV20-1, the J call TRBJ2-3; D not certain. Trimming shortened V by 5 bases and J by 4 bases, and 7 bases separated the two germline ends. Germline V gives CDR1 DFQATT, CDR2 SNEGSKA (reference sequence). There are 11 residues in the CDR3. CDR3 sequence (DNA): TGCAGTGCTTTTAGGTCAGATACGCAGTATTTT. This translates into CSAFRSDTQYF.

The chain has TRBV30 and TRBJ2-3; TRBD2 might be the D (5 bases). The V gene's germline CDR1 is GTSNPN and CDR2 SVGIG (reference sequence). This CDR3 spans 13 amino acids. V was clipped by 2 bases and J by 5 bases, with 11 bases between them. In DNA, the CDR3 is TGTGCCTGGAGTACACTTAGCGAAGATACGCAGTATTTT. As protein: CAWSTLSEDTQYF.

V and J are TRBV19 and TRBJ1-5; TRBD1 might be the D (5 bases). Per germline, CDR1 LNHDA and CDR2 SQIVND (reference sequence). Trimming stripped 1 base from V and 5 bases from J, with 12 bases between. The CDR3 contains 15 residues. CDR3 in DNA: TGTGCCAGTAGTATAGTTCCGGGGACGCATCAGCCCCAGCATTTT. Its translation is CASSIVPGTHQPQHF.

The rearrangement joins TRBV29-1 to TRBJ2-1, with D tentatively TRBD2 (5 bases). The V end was cut by 3 bases, the J end by 0 bases, with 12 bases between. CDR1 and CDR2 (germline): SQVTM, ANQGSEA. The CDR3 consists of 15 residues. Here the CDR3 DNA reads TGCAGCGTTGAGGTGAGGGCCCCCTCCTACAATGAGCAGTTCTTC. Translation: CSVEVRAPSYNEQFF.

The genes are TRBV11-2 and TRBJ2-5; 7 nucleotides match TRBD1. Germline V gene lookup returns CDR1 SGHAT and CDR2 FQNNGV. The CDR3 is made up of 14 amino acids. V was pared by 4 bases and J by 4 bases, with 6 bases of the junction left unmatched. DNA of the CDR3: TGTGCCAGCAGCTCCCAGGGGGATGGAGAGACCCAGTACTTC. This gives the protein CASSSQGDGETQYF. Full variable domain (outside the CDR3, taken from reference TRBV11-2 and TRBJ2-5): EAGVAQSPRYKIIEKRQSVAFWCNPISGHATLYWYQQILGQGPKLLIQFQNNGVVDDSQLPKDRFSAERLKGVDSTLKIQPAKLEDSAVYLCASSSQGDGETQYFGPGTRLLVL.

The chain carries TRBV5-1 and TRBJ2-2, with D perhaps TRBD1 or TRBD2 (5 bases each). The CDR3 loop spans 15 amino acids. The ends were cut back, 6 bases at V and 2 bases at J, with 14 bases in the middle. Germline CDR1 reads SGHRS; CDR2 reads YFSETQ. Written as DNA, the CDR3 is TGCGCCAGCAATCCTAGAGGGGACAACACCGGGGAGCTGTTTTTT. It codes for CASNPRGDNTGELFF. The complete variable domain, with remaining parts taken from reference TRBV5-1 and TRBJ2-2, reads KAGVTQTPRYLIKTRGQQVTLSCSPISGHRSVSWYQQTPGQGLQFLFEYFSETQRNKGNFPGRFSGRQFSNSRSEMNVSTLELGDSALYLCASNPRGDNTGELFFGEGSRLTVL.

V is TRBV29-1 and J is TRBJ2-5; D not certain. Germline lookup yields CDR1 SQVTM and CDR2 ANQGSEA. The CDR3 sequence is 13 residues long. CDR3 coding DNA: TGCAGTGCTACTGTTGGGGTTGGAGAGACCCAGTACTTC. It specifies CSATVGVGETQYF.